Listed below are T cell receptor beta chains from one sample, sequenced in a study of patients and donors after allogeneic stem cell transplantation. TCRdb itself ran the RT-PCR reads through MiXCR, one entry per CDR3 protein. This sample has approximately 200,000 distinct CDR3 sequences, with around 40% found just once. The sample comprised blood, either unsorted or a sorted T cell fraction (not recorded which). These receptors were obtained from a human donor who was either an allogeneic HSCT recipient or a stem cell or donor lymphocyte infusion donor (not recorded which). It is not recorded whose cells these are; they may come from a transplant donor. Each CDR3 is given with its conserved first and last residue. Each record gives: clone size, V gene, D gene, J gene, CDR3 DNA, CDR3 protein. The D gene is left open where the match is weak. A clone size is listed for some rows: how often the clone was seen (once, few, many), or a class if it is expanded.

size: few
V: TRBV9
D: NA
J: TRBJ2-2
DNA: TGTGCCAGCAGCGTCTACACCACCGGGGAGCTGTTTTTT
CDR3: CASSVYTTGELFF

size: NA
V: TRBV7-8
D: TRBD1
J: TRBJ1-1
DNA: TGTGCCAGCAGCCGGGACAGTCTTTCGGCTGAAGCTTTCTTT
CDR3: CASSRDSLSAEAFF

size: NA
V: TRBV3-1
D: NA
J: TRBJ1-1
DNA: TGTGCCAGCAGCCAAGTTGGGGACGGCACTGAAGCTTTCTTT
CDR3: CASSQVGDGTEAFF

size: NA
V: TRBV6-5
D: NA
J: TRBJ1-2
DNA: TGTGCCAGCAGTTCCCCGGCAGGGGTTGAGCACACCTTC
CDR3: CASSSPAGVEHTF

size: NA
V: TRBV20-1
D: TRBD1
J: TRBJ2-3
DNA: TGCAGTGCTATTTGGGACAGGTTCACAGATACGCAGTATTTT
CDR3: CSAIWDRFTDTQYF

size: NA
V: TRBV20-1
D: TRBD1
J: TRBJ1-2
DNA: TGCAGTGCTAGGACAGGGAGGTCTCGTCGCGGCTACACCTTC
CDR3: CSARTGRSRRGYTF

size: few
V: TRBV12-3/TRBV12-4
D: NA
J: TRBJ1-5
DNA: TGTGCCAGCAGCTACAGTGGCAATCAGCCCCAGCATTTT
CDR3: CASSYSGNQPQHF

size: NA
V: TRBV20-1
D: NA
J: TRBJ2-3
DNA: TGCAGTGCTAGAGTCTACGGCTGGGATACGCAGTATTTT
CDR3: CSARVYGWDTQYF

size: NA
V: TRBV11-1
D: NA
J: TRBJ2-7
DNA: TGTGCCAGCAGCCAGGACCTATACGAGCAGTACTTC
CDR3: CASSQDLYEQYF

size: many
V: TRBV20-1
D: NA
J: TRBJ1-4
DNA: TGCAGTGCCCCGGAGGATGAAAAACTGTTTTTT
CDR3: CSAPEDEKLFF

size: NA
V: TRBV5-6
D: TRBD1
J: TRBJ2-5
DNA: TGTGCCAGCAGCTTGAGCGACAGGGGTCGGGAAGAGACCCAGTACTTC
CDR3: CASSLSDRGREETQYF

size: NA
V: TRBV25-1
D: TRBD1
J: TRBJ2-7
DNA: TGTGCCAGCAGTGAATTAGGGACAGACTACGAGCAGTACTTC
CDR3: CASSELGTDYEQYF

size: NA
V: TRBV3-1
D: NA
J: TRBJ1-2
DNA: TGTGCCAGCAGCTTCGGATTTGGTGGCTACACCTTC
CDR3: CASSFGFGGYTF

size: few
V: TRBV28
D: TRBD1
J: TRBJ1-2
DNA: TGTGCCAGCAGCCCGGGACAGTTCTATGGCTACACCTTC
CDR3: CASSPGQFYGYTF

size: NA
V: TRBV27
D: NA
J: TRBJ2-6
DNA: TGTGCCAGCAGTATAAAACAGCGCTCTGGGGCCAACGTCCTGACTTTC
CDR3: CASSIKQRSGANVLTF

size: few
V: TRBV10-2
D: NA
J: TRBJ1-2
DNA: TGCGCCAGCAGTGCACAGGCAATAGCGAGCTCCAACTATGGCTACACCTTC
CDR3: CASSAQAIASSNYGYTF

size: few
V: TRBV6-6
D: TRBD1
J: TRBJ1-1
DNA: TGTGCCAGCAGTCTTACAGGGGGAGGGAAGACTGAAGCTTTCTTT
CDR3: CASSLTGGGKTEAFF

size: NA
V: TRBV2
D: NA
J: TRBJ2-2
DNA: TGTGCCAGCATGGGGGGCCGTCGGGAGCTGTTTTTT
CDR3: CASMGGRRELFF

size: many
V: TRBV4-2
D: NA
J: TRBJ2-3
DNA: TGTGCCAGCAGCCAAGATCTCAGGGTCTACACCACAGATACGCAGTATTTT
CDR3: CASSQDLRVYTTDTQYF

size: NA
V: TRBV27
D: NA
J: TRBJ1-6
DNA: TGTGCCAGCAGTTTAATAGTTGGAAGGGGTAGTTCACCCCTCCACTTT
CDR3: CASSLIVGRGSSPLHF

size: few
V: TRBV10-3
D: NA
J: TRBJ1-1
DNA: TGTGCCATAAGTGGGGGGCCGGAAGCTTTCTTT
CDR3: CAISGGPEAFF

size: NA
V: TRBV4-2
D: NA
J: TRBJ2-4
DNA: TGTGCCAGCAGCCCCGGCGGCGGAGGAGCCAAAAACATTCAGTACTTC
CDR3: CASSPGGGGAKNIQYF

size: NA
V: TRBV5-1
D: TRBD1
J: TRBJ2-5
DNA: TGCGCCAGCAGCCCCGGGACAGGAAAAGAGACCCAGTACTTC
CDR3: CASSPGTGKETQYF

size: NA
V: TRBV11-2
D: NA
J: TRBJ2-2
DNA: TGTGCCAGCAGCTCCCCCAAGGGGACCGGGGAGCTGTTTTTT
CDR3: CASSSPKGTGELFF

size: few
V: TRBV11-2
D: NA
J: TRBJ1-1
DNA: TGTGCCAGCAGCTTAGAACCGGTATCCACTGAAGCTTTCTTT
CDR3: CASSLEPVSTEAFF

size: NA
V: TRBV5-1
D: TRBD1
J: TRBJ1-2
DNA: TGCGCCAGCAGCCCCGACAGGGGTAGACACTATGGCTACACCTTC
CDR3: CASSPDRGRHYGYTF

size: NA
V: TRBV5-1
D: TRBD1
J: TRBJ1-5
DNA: TGCGCCAGCAGCTCGGCTACAGGGGGGGTCAATCAGCCCCAGCATTTT
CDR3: CASSSATGGVNQPQHF

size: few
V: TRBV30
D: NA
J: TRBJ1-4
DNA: TGTGCCTGGAGAGGGCGGGGTACAACTAATGAAAAACTGTTTTTT
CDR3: CAWRGRGTTNEKLFF

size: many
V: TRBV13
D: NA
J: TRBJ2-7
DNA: TGTGCCAGCAGCTTAGTGCGCTCCTACGAGCAGTACTTC
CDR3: CASSLVRSYEQYF

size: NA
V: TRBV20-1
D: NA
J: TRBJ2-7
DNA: TGCAGTGCTCCCCCCGCGGACAGAGTCTACGAGCAGTACTTC
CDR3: CSAPPADRVYEQYF

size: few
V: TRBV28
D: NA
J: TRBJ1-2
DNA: TGTGCCAGCCATGATTCGATAGGGGGTGGCTACACCTTC
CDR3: CASHDSIGGGYTF

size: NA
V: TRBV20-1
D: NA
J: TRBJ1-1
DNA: TGCAGTGCCAGGAACAGAGGAATGAACACTGAAGCTTTCTTT
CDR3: CSARNRGMNTEAFF

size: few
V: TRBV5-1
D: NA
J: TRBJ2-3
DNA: TGCGCCAGCAGCTTGGAGGGGGGCGGCGTGGATACGCAGTATTTT
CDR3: CASSLEGGGVDTQYF

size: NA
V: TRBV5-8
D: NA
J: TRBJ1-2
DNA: TGTGCCAGCTCGACTTCGGGGATCTATGGCTACACCTTC
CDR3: CASSTSGIYGYTF

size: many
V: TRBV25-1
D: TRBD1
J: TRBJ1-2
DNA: TGTGCCAGCAGTGGGACAGGCTATGGCTACACCTTC
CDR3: CASSGTGYGYTF

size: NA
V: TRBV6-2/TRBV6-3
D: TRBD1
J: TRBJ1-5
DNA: TGTGCCAGCAGTTACCGGGACAGGGAGCGGCCCCAGCATTTT
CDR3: CASSYRDRERPQHF

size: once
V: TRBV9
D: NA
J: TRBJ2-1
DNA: TGTGCCAGCAGCCCCGCGGGGGCGTCGAATGAGCAGTTCTTC
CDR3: CASSPAGASNEQFF

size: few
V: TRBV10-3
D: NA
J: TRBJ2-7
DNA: TGTGCCATCAGTGAGTCCCCGGGGGGCCTAAACTACGAGCAGTACTTC
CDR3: CAISESPGGLNYEQYF

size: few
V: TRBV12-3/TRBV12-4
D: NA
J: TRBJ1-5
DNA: TGTGCCAGCAGTTTTCGGGGCGAGCAGCCCCAGCATTTT
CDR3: CASSFRGEQPQHF

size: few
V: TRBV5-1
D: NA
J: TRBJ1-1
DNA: TGCGCCAGCAGCTCACCCAGGGTGGGTGAAGCTTTCTTT
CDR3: CASSSPRVGEAFF

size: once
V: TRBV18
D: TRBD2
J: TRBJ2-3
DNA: TGTGCCAGCTCACCACTCCCTAGCGGGGGGGCCACAGATACGCAGTATTTT
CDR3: CASSPLPSGGATDTQYF

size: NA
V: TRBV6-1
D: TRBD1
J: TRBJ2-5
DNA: TGTGCCAGCAGTGAAGGGGACAGGGGAGAGACCCAGTACTTC
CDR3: CASSEGDRGETQYF

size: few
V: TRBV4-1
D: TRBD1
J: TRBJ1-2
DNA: TGCGCCAGCAGCGGTAGGCACAGGGGCAACTATGGCTACACCTTC
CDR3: CASSGRHRGNYGYTF

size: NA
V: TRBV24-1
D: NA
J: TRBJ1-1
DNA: TGTGCCACCAGTGATGGGGGTACAACTGAAGCTTTCTTT
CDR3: CATSDGGTTEAFF

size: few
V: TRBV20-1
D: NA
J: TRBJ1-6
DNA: TGCAGTGCTCTTTTCAGCTCCTATAATTCACCCCTCCACTTT
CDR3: CSALFSSYNSPLHF

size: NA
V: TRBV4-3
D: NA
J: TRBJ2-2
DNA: TGCGCCAGCAGCCAAGTCACTAGCACTTCGAACACCGGGGAGCTGTTTTTT
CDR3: CASSQVTSTSNTGELFF

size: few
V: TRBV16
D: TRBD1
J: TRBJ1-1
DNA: TGTGCCAGCAGCCTCCTGGGACAGGGGGAGGCTTTCTTT
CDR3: CASSLLGQGEAFF

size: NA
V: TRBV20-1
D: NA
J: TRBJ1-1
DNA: TGCAGTGCTAGAGCCCTCAGGGTTTCGGTAAACACTGAAGCTTTCTTT
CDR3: CSARALRVSVNTEAFF

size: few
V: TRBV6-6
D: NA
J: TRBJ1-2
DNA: TGTGCCAGCAGTCCGCGTACTAACTATGGCTACACCTTC
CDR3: CASSPRTNYGYTF

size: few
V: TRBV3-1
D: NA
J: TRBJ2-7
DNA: TGTGCCAGCAGCCAAGATTGGGGCTACGAGCAGTACTTC
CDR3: CASSQDWGYEQYF